Each of the 10 T cell receptor beta chains below was sequenced from the same sample in a study of T cells after yellow fever vaccination (dated by TCRdb to about 2019). Libraries were made using 5' RACE. The listed sequencing device is Illumina HiSeq 2500. TCRdb took the public reads, trimmed them with fastp at Q25, ran MiXCR for clone calling and kept in-frame beta chains. Every distinct CDR3 protein forms one entry, paired with its most common genes and DNA. The sample has about 240,000 distinct CDR3 sequences on record, 6.9% of them singletons. The ten top clones hold roughly 0.86% of the sample. What the treatment or condition label conveys for this sample: live attenuated yellow fever vaccine strain. The sequenced sample was CD4+ T cells sorted from PBMCs, obtained 15 days after the yellow fever booster vaccination. The receptors were sampled from a man aged 25 to 40 who received the YFV17D yellow fever vaccine.

This clonotype has ten or more counts. The V gene is TRBV5-1, the J gene TRBJ2-1; 8 bases line up with TRBD1. This CDR3 spans 14 amino acids. Trimming removed 2 bases from V and 7 bases from J; junction bases left unmatched: 5. CDR1 and CDR2 from the germline V gene are SGHRS and YFSETQ. CDR3 sequence: CASSFGQGGNEQFF. CDR3 nucleotide sequence: TGCGCCAGCAGCTTCGGACAGGGCGGTAATGAGCAGTTCTTC.

CDR3: CSAIGTDYNEQFF. CDR3 nucleotides: TGCAGTGCTATCGGGACGGACTATAATGAGCAGTTCTTC. The chain joins TRBV20-1 to TRBJ2-1, with TRBD2 as a possible D gene (6 bases). Trimming pared 4 bases from V and 7 bases from J, leaving 14 bases between. The CDR3 runs 13 residues. Germline V CDR1 and CDR2: DFQATT, SNEGSKA (reference sequence).

This clonotype was seen a handful of times. Germline and junction disagree at one end, which may indicate a read error. The chain joins TRBV20-1 to TRBJ2-1; 9 bases match TRBD2. The CDR3 totals 16 residues. Germline-derived CDR1 and CDR2 are DFQATT and SNEGSKA (reference sequence). The CDR3 DNA reads TGCTGTGCTAGAGATCGGAGCGGGAGGCGGTACAATGAGCAGTTCTTC. It encodes CCARDRSGRRYNEQFF.

This clonotype has more than one count but fewer than ten. The J gene is TRBJ2-7, the V gene TRBV6-2 or TRBV6-3, with 8 positions matching TRBD1. J gave up 2 bases and V 0 bases, and 3 bases lay outside the gene matches. The CDR3 has 15 amino acids. Germline CDR1 reads MNHEY; CDR2 reads SVGEGT. Written as DNA, the CDR3 is TGTGCCAGCAGTTACTCGACAGGGGCCGCCTACGAGCAGTACTTC. As protein: CASSYSTGAAYEQYF.

In its sample, this clonotype was seen many times. The chain links TRBV20-1 to TRBJ2-1; 14 bases map to TRBD2. V was clipped by 5 bases and J by 0 bases; unmatched bases: 3. Germline lookup yields CDR1 DFQATT and CDR2 SNEGSKA (reference sequence). CDR3 length: 16 amino acids. The CDR3 loop reads CSAAGTSGGSYNEQFF. CDR3 in DNA: TGCAGTGCTGCGGGGACTAGCGGGGGCTCCTACAATGAGCAGTTCTTC.

This clonotype was picked up many times. The V and J genes are TRBV4-3 and TRBJ2-7; the match to TRBD2 covers 9 bases. Germline V gene data show CDR1 as LGHNA and CDR2 as YSLEER. V was clipped by 2 bases and J by 5 bases; unmatched bases: 7. CDR3 length equals 15 residues. CDR3 protein: CASSQQLAGVNEQYF. CDR3 nucleotide sequence: TGCGCCAGCAGCCAACAATTAGCGGGAGTGAACGAGCAGTACTTC.

This clonotype has a count of ten or more. The chain couples TRBV29-1 to TRBJ1-2; D is undetermined. Trimming took 0 bases from V and 8 from J, leaving 13 bases between them. The germline V gene has CDR1 SQVTM and CDR2 ANQGSEA. CDR3 size: 13 residues. This chain's CDR3 is CSVEEGLRRGYTF. CDR3 DNA sequence: TGCAGCGTTGAAGAAGGATTAAGGCGGGGCTACACCTTC.

This chain links TRBV6-6 with TRBJ2-1; D gene ambiguous. The CDR3 is 14 residues long. Germline CDR1 is MNHNY and CDR2 is SVGAGI (reference sequence). Trimming took 7 bases from V and 0 from J, leaving 10 bases between them. The chain's CDR3 is CASTRTGSYNEQFF. In nucleotides, the CDR3 is TGTGCCAGCACCCGGACGGGCTCCTACAATGAGCAGTTCTTC.

This sequence joins TRBV7-2 and TRBJ2-3; TRBD2 matches at 10 bases. This CDR3 spans 16 amino acids. J lost 4 bases, V lost 1 base, and 5 bases had no gene match. Germline assignment: CDR1 SGHTA and CDR2 FQGNSA. DNA of the CDR3: TGTGCCAGCAGCTTAGATGCTAGCGGGAGACCAGATACGCAGTATTTT. Translated: CASSLDASGRPDTQYF. Complete variable domain (other parts from reference TRBV7-2 and TRBJ2-3): GAGVSQSPSNKVTEKGKDVELRCDPISGHTALYWYRQSLGQGLEFLIYFQGNSAPDKSGLPSDRFSAERTGGSVSTLTIQRTQQEDSAVYLCASSLDASGRPDTQYFGPGTRLTVL.

This clonotype has just a few counts. The chain couples TRBV4-2 to TRBJ1-2, with D tentatively TRBD1 (5 bases). The CDR3 loop spans 13 amino acids. CDR1 LGHNA and CDR2 YNFKEQ come from the germline V gene. Trimming removed 3 bases from V and 9 bases from J, with 14 bases in between. CDR3 in amino acids: CASSQDRGGSYTF. As DNA, the CDR3 is TGTGCCAGCAGCCAGGATCGGGGCGGGAGCTACACCTTC.